The entry that follows covers one T cell receptor (beta chain) sequence. Its antigen is undetermined. Assay used: immunoSEQ multiplex PCR; TCRdb lists only in-frame clones, some missing. Of thousands of clones detected, about 80% appear once; the ten largest clones hold roughly 4.2%. Stated time point: after neoadjuvant nivolumab, at surgical resection. This specimen comes from a study of neoadjuvant anti-PD-1 for oral cavity cancer. Study as a whole: Patients mostly received three to four biweekly nivolumab doses at 3 mg/kg before surgery. Study-wide results and caveats: Higher pretreatment Treg/Th17 ratios tracked higher pretreatment blood clonality.

Germline assignment: CDR1 MDHEN and CDR2 SYDVKM. The CDR3 runs 13 residues. Trimming cost V 3 bases and J 4 bases, with 9 bases left between them. The receptor's source is a person aged 40-85 years with oral cavity squamous cell carcinoma. The source material was PBMCs, sampled after nivolumab (anti-PD-1) treatment. V gene TRBV28 combines with J gene TRBJ1-2; TRBD1 might be the D (5 bases). CDR3 in amino acids: CASSLDNVYGYTF. The CDR3 bases are TGTGCCAGCAGTTTGGACAATGTCTATGGCTACACCTTC.